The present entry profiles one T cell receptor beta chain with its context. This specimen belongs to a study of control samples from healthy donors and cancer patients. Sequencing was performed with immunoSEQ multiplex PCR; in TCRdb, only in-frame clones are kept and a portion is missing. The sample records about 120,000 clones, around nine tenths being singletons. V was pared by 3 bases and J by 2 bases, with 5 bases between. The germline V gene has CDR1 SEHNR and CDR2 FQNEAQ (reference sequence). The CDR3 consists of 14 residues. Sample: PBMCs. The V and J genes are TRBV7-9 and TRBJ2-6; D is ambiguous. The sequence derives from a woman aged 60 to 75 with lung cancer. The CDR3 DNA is TGTGCCAGCAGCTTGGGTGCTGGGGCCAACGTCCTGACTTTC. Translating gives CASSLGAGANVLTF.